One and the same sample provided the 17 T cell receptor beta chains below, sequenced in a study of CXCR3-negative and CXCR3-positive naive CD8 T cells. Study-wide points: Researchers report that CXCR3-positive naive cells carry more hydrophobic TRB CDR3s than CXCR3-negative naive cells.

Antigens for these TCRs are unknown. UMI-labeled TRB cDNA libraries were prepared by 5' RACE. TCRdb re-called the 5' RACE reads; every CDR3 protein appears as one record, without DNA. The specimen's table records 95,000 to 100,000 distinct CDR3 sequences. Specimen: naive CXCR3+ CD8+ T cells from blood. Subset defined: CD45RO-CCR7+CD27+CD95- naive CD8+ T cells expressing CXCR3 (TNR3+). The receptors derive from a human donor in good health. Some clones in this sample may be carry-over from other donors' samples.

This chain connects TRBV7-2 to TRBJ2-1; TCRdb calls TRBD2, which cannot be checked without DNA. Germline CDR1 is SGHTA and CDR2 is FQGNSA. The CDR3 totals 17 residues. The CDR3: CASSPSMGSSERDERFF.

The V and J genes are TRBV14 and TRBJ2-5; TCRdb indicates TRBD1, and absent DNA this call remains unverified. The CDR3 runs to 13 residues. CDR1 is SGHDN and CDR2 is FVKESK in the germline V gene. Here the CDR3 reads CASRVGGGETQYF.

The chain combines TRBV29-1 with TRBJ2-7. The CDR3 totals 12 residues. CDR1 is SQVTM, CDR2 ANQGSEA, per germline. CDR3 residues: CSVADSSGEQYF.

The gene calls are TRBV6-6 and TRBJ2-3; TCRdb calls TRBD2, which cannot be checked without DNA. The CDR3 is 18 residues long. Germline-derived CDR1 and CDR2 are MNHNY and SVGAGI (reference sequence). This CDR3 reads CASSYSPTSGGAVDTQYF.

The chain employs TRBV4-2 and TRBJ2-1; the TCRdb call, TRBD1, lacks DNA for checking. The CDR3 length is 16 residues. CDR1 is LGHNA and CDR2 is YNFKEQ in the germline V gene. Here the CDR3 reads CASSQDGGASYNEQFF.

The genes are TRBV18 and TRBJ1-1; TCRdb's D gene call, TRBD1, goes unchecked for lack of DNA. The CDR3 runs to 12 residues. From germline, CDR1 is KGHSH and CDR2 LQKENI. Here the CDR3 reads CASSDVRDEAFF.

V is TRBV12-3 or TRBV12-4 and J is TRBJ1-5. This CDR3 spans 12 amino acids. CDR3 loop: CASSLTFWPQHF.

CDR3 sequence reads: CASSLLSTDTQYF. V gene TRBV7-6 combines with J gene TRBJ2-3. This CDR3 is 13 amino acids long. CDR1 is SGHVS, CDR2 FNYEAQ, per germline.

This chain uses TRBV27 with TRBJ2-7. In germline, CDR1 is MNHEY, CDR2 SMNVEV (reference sequence). The CDR3 covers 15 residues. This CDR3 is CASSFGGVRSYEQYF.

The rearrangement uses TRBV29-1 and TRBJ2-7; TCRdb gives TRBD1 as the D gene, but with no DNA this cannot be confirmed. The length of the CDR3 is 14 residues. Per germline, CDR1 SQVTM and CDR2 ANQGSEA. The CDR3 sequence: CSAYPLNRGYEQYF.

The chain couples TRBV29-1 to TRBJ2-7; TCRdb lists TRBD1, though no DNA is available to test this call. Germline V gene data show CDR1 as SQVTM and CDR2 as ANQGSEA. The CDR3 contains 15 residues. CDR3 loop: CSVEEIGRGLYEQYF.

The rearrangement uses TRBV28 and TRBJ1-2. Per the germline V gene, CDR1 is MDHEN and CDR2 is SYDVKM. The CDR3 length is 13 residues. CDR3 sequence: CASEGSYYYGYTF.

The chain links TRBV7-9 to TRBJ1-1; absent DNA, TCRdb's TRBD1 call cannot be checked. The CDR3 is made up of 13 amino acids. From germline, CDR1 is SEHNR and CDR2 FQNEAQ (reference sequence). The CDR3: CASSFVRGTEAFF.

This rearrangement joins TRBV7-9 to TRBJ2-7; TCRdb lists TRBD2, though no DNA is available to test this call. The CDR3 extends over 12 amino acids. Germline V gene lookup returns CDR1 SEHNR and CDR2 FQNEAQ (reference sequence). CDR3 in amino acids: CASTLGSAEQYF.

V gene TRBV6-1 combines with J gene TRBJ2-5; TCRdb's D gene call, TRBD1, goes unchecked for lack of DNA. Germline lookup yields CDR1 MNHNS and CDR2 SASEGT. The CDR3 runs 15 residues. This CDR3 reads CASSEFDRGLETQYF.

The chain recombines TRBV11-3 with TRBJ2-1; TCRdb reports TRBD2, a call that lacks DNA to check it against. The CDR3 consists of 19 residues. CDR1 and CDR2 (germline): SGHNT, YENEEA. The chain's CDR3 is CASSMSGTSGVSGWNEQFF.

The genes are TRBV20-1 and TRBJ2-7; TCRdb gives TRBD2 as the D gene, but with no DNA this cannot be confirmed. The germline V gene encodes CDR1 DFQATT and CDR2 SNEGSKA (reference sequence). CDR3 length: 14 residues. CDR3 sequence reads: CSARSMDGPSEQYF.